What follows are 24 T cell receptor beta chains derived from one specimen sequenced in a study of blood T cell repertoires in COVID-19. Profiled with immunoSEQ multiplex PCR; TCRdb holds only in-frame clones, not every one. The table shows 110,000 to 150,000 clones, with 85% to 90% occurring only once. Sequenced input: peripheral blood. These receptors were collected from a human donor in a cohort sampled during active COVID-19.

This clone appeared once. The CDR3 is CASSLVVNEKLFF. The CDR3 DNA reads as TGTGCCAGCAGTTTAGTAGTTAATGAAAAACTGTTTTTT. V is TRBV12-3 or TRBV12-4 and J is TRBJ1-4; D not resolved. CDR3 size: 13 residues. Trimming left V 1 base short and J 4 bases short, with 4 bases between.

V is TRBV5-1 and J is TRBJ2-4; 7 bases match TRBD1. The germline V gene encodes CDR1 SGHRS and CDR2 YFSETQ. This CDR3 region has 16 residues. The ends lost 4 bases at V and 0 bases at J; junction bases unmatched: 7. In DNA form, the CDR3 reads TGCGCCAGCAGCAGGGGGCCAGGGAAAGCCAAAAACATTCAGTACTTC. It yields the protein CASSRGPGKAKNIQYF.

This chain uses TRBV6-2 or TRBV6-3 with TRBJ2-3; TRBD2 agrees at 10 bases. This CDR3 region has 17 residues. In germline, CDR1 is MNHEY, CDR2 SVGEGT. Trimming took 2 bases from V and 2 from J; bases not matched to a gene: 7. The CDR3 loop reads CASSYGSSGGLTDTQYF. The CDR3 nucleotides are TGTGCCAGCAGTTACGGGTCTAGCGGGGGCCTCACAGATACGCAGTATTTT.

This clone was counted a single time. CDR3 in DNA: TGTGCCAGCTCCTACCGGACTAGCGACTACAATGAGCAGTTCTTC. Translation: CASSYRTSDYNEQFF. The J gene is TRBJ2-1, the V gene TRBV18, with TRBD2 matching 9 bases. There are 15 residues in the CDR3. Per the germline V gene, CDR1 is KGHSH and CDR2 is LQKENI. J was trimmed by 3 bases and V by 6 bases; bases with no gene match: 6.

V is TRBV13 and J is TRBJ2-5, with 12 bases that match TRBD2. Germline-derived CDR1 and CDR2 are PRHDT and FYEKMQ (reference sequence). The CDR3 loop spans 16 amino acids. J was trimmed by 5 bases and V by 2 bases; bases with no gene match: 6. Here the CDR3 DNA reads TGTGCCAGCAGCTTAAAGACTAGCGGGGGTCATGAGACCCAGTACTTC. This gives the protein CASSLKTSGGHETQYF. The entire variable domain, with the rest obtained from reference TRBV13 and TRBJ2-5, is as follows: AAGVIQSPRHLIKEKRETATLKCYPIPRHDTVYWYQQGPGQDPQFLISFYEKMQSDKGSIPDRFSAQQFSDYHSELNMSSLELGDSALYFCASSLKTSGGHETQYFGPGTRLLVL.

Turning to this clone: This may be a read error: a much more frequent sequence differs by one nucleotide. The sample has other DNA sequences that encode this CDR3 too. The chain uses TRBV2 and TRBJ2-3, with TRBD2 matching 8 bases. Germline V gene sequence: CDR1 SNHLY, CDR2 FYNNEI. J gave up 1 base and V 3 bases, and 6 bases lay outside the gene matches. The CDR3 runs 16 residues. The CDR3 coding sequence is TGTGCCAGCAGTGATTCAGCGGGGGTAGGCACAGATACGCAGTATTTT. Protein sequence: CASSDSAGVGTDTQYF.

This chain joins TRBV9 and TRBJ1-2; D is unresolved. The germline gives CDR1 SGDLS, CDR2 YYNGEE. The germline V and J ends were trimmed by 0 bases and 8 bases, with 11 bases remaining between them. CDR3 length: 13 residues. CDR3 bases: TGTGCCAGCAGCGTAGGCGGAGGCGCGGGCTACACCTTC. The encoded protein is CASSVGGGAGYTF.

The CDR3 nucleotides are TGTGCCAGCAGCTTGGGGGGACTGATGAACACTGAAGCTTTCTTT. Translation: CASSLGGLMNTEAFF. This chain uses TRBV5-4 with TRBJ1-1; TRBD1 is a possible D gene (5 bases). Trimming cost V 0 bases and J 0 bases, with 9 bases left between them. This CDR3 contains 15 residues. Germline values: CDR1 SGHNT, CDR2 YYREEE (reference sequence). Full variable domain (missing parts from reference TRBV5-4 and TRBJ1-1): ETGVTQSPTHLIKTRGQQVTLRCSSQSGHNTVSWYQQALGQGPQFIFQYYREEENGRGNFPPRFSGLQFPNYSSELNVNALELDDSALYLCASSLGGLMNTEAFFGQGTRLTVV.

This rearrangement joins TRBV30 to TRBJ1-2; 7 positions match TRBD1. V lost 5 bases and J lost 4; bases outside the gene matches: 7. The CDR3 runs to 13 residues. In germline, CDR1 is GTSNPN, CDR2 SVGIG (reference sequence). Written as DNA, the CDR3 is TGTGCCTGGGAAAAGACAGGGATCTATGGCTACACCTTC. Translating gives CAWEKTGIYGYTF.

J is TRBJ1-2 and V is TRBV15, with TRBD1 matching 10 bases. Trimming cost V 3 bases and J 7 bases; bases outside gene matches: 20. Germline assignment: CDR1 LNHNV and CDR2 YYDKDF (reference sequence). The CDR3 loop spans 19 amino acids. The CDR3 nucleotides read TGTGCCACCAGCAGCAGAAAGACGGGACAGGGGTCCATTTTTTCTGGCTACACCTTC. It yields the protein CATSSRKTGQGSIFSGYTF.

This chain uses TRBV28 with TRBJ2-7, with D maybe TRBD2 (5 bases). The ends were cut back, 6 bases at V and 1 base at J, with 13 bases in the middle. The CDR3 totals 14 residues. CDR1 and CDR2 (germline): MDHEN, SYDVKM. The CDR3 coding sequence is TGTGCCAGCAGGGAAGTGAGGGATTCCTACGAGCAGTACTTC. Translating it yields CASREVRDSYEQYF.

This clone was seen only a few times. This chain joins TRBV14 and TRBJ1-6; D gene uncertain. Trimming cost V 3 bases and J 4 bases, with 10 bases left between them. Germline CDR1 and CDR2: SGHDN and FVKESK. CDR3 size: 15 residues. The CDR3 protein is CASSQKARYNSPLHF. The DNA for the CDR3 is TGTGCCAGCAGCCAGAAGGCGCGGTATAATTCACCCCTCCACTTT.

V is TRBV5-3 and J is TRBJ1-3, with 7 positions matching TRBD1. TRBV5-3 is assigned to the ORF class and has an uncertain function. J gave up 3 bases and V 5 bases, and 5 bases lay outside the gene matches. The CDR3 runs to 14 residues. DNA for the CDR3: TGTGCCAGAAGGAGACAGGGAGGTGGAAACACCATATATTTT. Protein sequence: CARRRQGGGNTIYF.

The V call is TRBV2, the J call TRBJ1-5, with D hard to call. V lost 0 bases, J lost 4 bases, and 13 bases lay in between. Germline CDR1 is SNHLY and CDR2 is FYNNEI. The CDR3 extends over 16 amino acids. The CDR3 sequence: CASSEARASGNQPQHF. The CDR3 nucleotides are TGTGCCAGCAGTGAAGCACGGGCCTCGGGAAATCAGCCCCAGCATTTT.

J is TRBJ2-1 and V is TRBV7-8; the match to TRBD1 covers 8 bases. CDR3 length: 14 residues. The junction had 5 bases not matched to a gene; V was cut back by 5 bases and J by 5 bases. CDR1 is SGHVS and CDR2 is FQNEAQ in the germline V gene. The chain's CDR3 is CASSIWTGNNEQFF. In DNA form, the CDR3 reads TGTGCCAGCAGCATCTGGACAGGGAACAATGAGCAGTTCTTC.

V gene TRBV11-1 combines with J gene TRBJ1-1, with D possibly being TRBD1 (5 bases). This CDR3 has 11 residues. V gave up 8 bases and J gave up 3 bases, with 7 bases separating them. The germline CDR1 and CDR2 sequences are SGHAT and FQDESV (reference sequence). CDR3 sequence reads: CASQGDTEAFF. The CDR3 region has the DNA TGTGCCAGCCAAGGGGACACTGAAGCTTTCTTT.

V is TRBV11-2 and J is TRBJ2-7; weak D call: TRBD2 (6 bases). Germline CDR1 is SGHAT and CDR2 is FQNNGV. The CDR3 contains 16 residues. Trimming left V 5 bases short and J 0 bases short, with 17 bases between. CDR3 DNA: TGTGCCAGCAGCCCCATAGCGGAGTTGAGCTCCTACGAGCAGTACTTC. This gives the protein CASSPIAELSSYEQYF.

As DNA, the CDR3 is TGTGCCAGCTCACGAGACAGGAGGTCTAACACCGGGGAGCTGTTTTTT. Residues: CASSRDRRSNTGELFF. This chain links TRBV18 with TRBJ2-2; maybe TRBD1 (6 bases). This CDR3 comprises 16 residues. Germline CDR1 KGHSH, CDR2 LQKENI. Trimming stripped 4 bases from V and 2 bases from J, with 14 bases between. The full variable domain, completed using reference TRBV18 and TRBJ2-2, is NAGVMQNPRHLVRRRGQEARLRCSPMKGHSHVYWYRQLPEEGLKFMVYLQKENIIDESGMPKERFSAEFPKEGPSILRIQQVVRGDSAAYFCASSRDRRSNTGELFFGEGSRLTVL.

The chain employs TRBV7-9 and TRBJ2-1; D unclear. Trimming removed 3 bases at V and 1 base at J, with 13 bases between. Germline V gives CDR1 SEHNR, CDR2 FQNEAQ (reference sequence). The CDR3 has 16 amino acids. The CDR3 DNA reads TGTGCCAGCAGCTTGAGGTCGCGCGGATCCTACAATGAGCAGTTCTTC. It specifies CASSLRSRGSYNEQFF.

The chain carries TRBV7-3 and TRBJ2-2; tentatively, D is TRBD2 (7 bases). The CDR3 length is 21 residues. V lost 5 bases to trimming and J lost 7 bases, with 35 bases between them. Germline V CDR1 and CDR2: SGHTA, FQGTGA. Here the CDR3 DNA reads TGTGCCAGCAGCCCAGGGGTGGGGAGAGGCGGCGGGGGCCCCGCCGGCGGGGAGCTGTTTTTT. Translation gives CASSPGVGRGGGGPAGGELFF.

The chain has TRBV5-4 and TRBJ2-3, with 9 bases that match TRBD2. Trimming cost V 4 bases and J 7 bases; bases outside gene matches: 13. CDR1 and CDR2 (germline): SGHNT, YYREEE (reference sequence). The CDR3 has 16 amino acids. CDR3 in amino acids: CASSPTRREGQNTQYF. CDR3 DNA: TGTGCCAGCAGCCCCACTCGGCGGGAGGGCCAAAATACGCAGTATTTT.

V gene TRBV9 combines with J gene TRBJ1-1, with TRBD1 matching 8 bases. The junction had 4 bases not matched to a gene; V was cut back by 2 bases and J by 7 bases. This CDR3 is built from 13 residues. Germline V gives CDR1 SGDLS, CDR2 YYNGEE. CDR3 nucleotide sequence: TGTGCCAGCAGCGTTACGGACAGGGATGAAGCTTTCTTT. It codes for CASSVTDRDEAFF.

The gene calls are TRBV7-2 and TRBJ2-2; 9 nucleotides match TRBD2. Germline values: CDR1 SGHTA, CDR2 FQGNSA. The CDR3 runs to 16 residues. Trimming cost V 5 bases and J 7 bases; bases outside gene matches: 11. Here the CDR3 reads CASSTSRGLARGELFF. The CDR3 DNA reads TGTGCCAGCAGCACGAGCAGGGGACTAGCTCGCGGGGAGCTGTTTTTT.

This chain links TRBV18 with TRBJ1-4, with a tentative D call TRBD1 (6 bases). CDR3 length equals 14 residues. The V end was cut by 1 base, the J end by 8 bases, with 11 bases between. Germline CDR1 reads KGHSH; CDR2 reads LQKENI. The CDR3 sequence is CASSPQGGREKLFF. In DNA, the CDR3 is TGTGCCAGCTCACCACAAGGGGGAAGGGAAAAACTGTTTTTT.